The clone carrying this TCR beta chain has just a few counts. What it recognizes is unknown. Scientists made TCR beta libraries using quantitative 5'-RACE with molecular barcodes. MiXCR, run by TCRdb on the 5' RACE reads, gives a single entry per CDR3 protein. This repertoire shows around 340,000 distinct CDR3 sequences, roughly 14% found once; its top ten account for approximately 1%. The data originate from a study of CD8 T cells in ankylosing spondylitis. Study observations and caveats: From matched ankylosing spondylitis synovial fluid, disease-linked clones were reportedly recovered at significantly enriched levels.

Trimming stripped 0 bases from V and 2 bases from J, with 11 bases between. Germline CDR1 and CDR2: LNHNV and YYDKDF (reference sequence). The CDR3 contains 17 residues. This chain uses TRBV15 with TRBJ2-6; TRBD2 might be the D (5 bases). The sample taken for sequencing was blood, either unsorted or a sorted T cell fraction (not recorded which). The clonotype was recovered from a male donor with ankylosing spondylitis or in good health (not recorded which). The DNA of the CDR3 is TGTGCCACCAGCAGAGACTCAGGAGCGGCTGGGGCCAACGTCCTGACTTTC. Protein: CATSRDSGAAGANVLTF.